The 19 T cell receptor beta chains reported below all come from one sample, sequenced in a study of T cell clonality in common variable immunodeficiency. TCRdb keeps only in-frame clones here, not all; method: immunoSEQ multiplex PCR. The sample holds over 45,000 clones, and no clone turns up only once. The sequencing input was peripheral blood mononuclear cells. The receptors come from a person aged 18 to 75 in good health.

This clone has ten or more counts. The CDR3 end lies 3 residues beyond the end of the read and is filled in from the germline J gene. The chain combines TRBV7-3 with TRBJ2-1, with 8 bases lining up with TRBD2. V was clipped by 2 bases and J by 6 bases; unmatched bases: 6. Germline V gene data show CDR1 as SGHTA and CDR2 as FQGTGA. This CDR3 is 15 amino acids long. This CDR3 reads CASSLYVAGGNEQFF. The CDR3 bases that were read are TGTGCCAGCAGCTTATACGTCGCGGGAGGCAATGAG.

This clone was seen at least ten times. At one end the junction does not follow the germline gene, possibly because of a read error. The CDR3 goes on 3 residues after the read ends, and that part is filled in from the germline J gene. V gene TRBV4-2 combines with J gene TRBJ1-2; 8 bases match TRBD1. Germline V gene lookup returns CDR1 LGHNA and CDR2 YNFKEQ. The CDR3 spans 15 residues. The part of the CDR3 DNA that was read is TGCGCCAGCAGCACATCCAGGGGGCTAAACTATGGC. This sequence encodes CASSTSRGLNYG. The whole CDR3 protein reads CASSTSRGLNYGYTF.

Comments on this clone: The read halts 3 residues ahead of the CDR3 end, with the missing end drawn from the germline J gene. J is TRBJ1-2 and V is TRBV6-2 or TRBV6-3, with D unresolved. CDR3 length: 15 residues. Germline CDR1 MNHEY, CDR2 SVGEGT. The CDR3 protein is CASSYSTNSAYDYTF. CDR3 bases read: TGTGCCAGCAGTTACTCGACTAACAGCGCCTACGAC.

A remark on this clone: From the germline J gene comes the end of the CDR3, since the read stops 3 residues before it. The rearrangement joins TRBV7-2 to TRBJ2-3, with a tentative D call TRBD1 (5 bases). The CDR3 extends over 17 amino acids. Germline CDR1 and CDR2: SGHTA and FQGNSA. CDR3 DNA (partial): TGTGCCAGCAGCTTAGCGCGTTTGGGGCTCATTGAAGAGACG. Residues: CASSLARLGLIEET. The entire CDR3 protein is CASSLARLGLIEETQYF. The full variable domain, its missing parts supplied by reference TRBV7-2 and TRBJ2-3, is GAGVSQSPSNKVTEKGKDVELRCDPISGHTALYWYRQSLGQGLEFLIYFQGNSAPDKSGLPSDRFSAERTGGSVSTLTIQRTQQEDSAVYLCASSLARLGLIEETQYFGPGTRLTVL.

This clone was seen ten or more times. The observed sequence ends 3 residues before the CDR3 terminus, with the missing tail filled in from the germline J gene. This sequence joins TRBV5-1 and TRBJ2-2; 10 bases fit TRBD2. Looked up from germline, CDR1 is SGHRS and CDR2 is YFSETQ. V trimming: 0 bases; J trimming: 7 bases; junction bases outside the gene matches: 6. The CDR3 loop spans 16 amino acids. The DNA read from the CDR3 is TGCGCCAGCAGCTTGGCTAGCGGGAGACGTATCGGGGAG. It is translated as CASSLASGRRIGE. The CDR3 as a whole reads CASSLASGRRIGELFF.

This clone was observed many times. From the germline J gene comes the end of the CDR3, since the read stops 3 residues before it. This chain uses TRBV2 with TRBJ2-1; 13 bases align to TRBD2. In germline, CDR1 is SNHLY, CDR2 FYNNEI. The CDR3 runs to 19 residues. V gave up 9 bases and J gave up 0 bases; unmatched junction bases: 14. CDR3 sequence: CASHRLAGGTMSSYNEQFF. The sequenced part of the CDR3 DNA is TGTGCCAGTCATCGACTAGCGGGGGGAACCATGAGCTCCTACAATGAG.

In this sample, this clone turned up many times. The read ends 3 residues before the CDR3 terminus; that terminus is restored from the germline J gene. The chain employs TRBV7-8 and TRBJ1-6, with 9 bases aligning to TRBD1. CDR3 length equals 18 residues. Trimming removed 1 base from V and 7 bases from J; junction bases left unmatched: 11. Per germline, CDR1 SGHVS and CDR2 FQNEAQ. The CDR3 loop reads CASSLVSPGTGMNSPLHF. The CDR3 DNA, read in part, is TGTGCCAGCAGCTTAGTATCCCCTGGGACAGGGATGAATTCACCC.

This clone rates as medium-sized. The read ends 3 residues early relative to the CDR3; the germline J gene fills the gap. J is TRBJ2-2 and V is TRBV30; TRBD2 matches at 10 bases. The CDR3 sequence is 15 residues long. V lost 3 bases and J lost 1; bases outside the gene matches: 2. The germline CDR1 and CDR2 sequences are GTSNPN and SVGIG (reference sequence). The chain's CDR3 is CAWRRTSGNTGELFF. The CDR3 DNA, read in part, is TGTGCCTGGAGAAGGACTAGCGGGAACACCGGGGAG.

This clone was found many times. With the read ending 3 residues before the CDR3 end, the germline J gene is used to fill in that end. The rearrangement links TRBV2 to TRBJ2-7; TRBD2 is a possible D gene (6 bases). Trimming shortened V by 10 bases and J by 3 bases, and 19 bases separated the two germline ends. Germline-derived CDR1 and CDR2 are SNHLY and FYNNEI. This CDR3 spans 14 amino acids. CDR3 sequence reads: CATTPDGGRYEQYF. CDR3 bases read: TGTGCCACCACGCCCGACGGGGGACGCTACGAG.

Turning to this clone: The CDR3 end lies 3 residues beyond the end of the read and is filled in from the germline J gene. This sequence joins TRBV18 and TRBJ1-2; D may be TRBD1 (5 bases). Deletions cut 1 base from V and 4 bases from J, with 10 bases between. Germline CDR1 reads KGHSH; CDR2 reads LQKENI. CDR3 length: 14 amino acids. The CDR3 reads CASSPQDTLYGYTF. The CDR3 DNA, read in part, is TGTGCCAGCTCACCACAGGACACCCTCTATGGC.

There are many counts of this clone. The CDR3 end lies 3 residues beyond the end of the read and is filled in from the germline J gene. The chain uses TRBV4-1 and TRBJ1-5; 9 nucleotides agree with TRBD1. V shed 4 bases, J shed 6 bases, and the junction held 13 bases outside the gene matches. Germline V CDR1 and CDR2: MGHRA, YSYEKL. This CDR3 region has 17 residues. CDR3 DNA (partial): TGCGCCAGCAGCCTAGGAAAACAGGGGGCTTTGGGTCAGCCC. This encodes CASSLGKQGALGQP. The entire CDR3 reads CASSLGKQGALGQPQHF.

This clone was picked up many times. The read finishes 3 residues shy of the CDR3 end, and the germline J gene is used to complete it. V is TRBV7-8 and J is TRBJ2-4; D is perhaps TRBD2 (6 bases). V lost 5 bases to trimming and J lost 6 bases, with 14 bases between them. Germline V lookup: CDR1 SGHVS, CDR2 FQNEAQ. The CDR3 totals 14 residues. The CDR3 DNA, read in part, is TGTGCCAGCAGCCTAACACCGGAGGGAAACATT. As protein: CASSLTPEGNI. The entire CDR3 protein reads CASSLTPEGNIQYF.

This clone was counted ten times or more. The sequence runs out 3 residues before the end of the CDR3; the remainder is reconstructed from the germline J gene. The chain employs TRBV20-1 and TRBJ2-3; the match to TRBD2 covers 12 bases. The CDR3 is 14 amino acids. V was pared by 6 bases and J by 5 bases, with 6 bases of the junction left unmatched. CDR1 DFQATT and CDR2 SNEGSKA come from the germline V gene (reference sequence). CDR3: CSARLAGDKDTQYF. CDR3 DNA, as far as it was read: TGCAGTGCCAGACTAGCGGGAGATAAAGATACG.

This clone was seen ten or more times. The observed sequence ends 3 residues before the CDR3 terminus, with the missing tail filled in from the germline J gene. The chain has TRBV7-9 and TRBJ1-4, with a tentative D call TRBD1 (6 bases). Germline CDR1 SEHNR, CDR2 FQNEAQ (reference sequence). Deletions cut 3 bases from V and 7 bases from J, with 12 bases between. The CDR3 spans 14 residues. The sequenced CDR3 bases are TGTGCCAGCAGCTTGTCACAGGGTCGTGAAAAA. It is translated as CASSLSQGREK. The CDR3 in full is CASSLSQGREKLFF. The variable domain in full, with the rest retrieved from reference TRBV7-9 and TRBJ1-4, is DTGVSQNPRHKITKRGQNVTFRCDPISEHNRLYWYRQTLGQGPEFLTYFQNEAQLEKSRLLSDRFSAERPKGSFSTLEIQRTEQGDSAMYLCASSLSQGREKLFFGSGTQLSVL.

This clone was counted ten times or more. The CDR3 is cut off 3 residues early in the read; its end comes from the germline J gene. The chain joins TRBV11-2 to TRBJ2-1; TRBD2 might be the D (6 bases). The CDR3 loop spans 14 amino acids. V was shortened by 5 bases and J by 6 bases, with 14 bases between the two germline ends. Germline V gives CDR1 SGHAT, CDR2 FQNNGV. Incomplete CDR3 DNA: TGTGCCAGCAGCGCCGGCCGGGGGTTCAATGAG. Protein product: CASSAGRGFNE. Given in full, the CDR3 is CASSAGRGFNEQFF.

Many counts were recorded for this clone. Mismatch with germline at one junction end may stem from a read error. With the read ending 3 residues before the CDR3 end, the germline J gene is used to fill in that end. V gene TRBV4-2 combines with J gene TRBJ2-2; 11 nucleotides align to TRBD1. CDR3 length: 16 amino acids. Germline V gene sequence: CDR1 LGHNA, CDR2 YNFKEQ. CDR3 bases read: TGCGCCAGCAGTGACCTTAGGGGACAGGGGGCCGGGGAG. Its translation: CASSDLRGQGAGE. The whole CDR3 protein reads CASSDLRGQGAGELFF.

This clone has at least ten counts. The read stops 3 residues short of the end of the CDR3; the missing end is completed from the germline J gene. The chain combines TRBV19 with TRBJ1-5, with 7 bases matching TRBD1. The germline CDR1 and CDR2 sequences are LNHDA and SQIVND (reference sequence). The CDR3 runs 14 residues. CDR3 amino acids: CSSMSRGSNQPQHF. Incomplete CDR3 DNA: TGTTCAAGTATGAGCAGGGGGTCCAATCAGCCC.

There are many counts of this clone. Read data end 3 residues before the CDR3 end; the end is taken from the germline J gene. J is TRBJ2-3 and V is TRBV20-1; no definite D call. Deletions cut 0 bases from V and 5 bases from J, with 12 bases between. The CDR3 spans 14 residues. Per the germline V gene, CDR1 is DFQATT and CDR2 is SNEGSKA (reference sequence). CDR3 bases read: TGCAGTGCTAGAGATATGGTAGCTGTAGATACG. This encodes CSARDMVAVDT. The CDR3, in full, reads CSARDMVAVDTQYF.

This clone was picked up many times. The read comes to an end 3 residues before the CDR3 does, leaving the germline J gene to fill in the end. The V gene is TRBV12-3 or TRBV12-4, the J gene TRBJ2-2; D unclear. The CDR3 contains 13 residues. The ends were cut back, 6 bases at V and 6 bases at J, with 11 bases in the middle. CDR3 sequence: CASSLVRSGELFF. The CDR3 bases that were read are TGTGCCAGCAGCCTTGTACGGTCCGGGGAG.